This is a list of T cell receptor beta chains from one sample in a study of human T cells and chemical hapten exposure. From the RACE reads, TCRdb called clonotypes with MiXCR, one entry per CDR3 protein. The table lists fewer than 400,000 distinct CDR3 sequences, under 9% of them singletons. The source was whole blood, collected in connection with sensitization to the hapten diphenylcyclopropenone (DPC). All receptors derive from a woman in her late teens or twenties with alopecia areata. Some clones in this sample may be carry-over from other donors' samples. The CDR3 runs from the conserved cysteine through the conserved F or W. The D gene is left open where the match is weak. Where a row states a size, it is once, few, many or the class of an expanded clone; other rows omit it.

TRBV20-1	.	TRBJ2-3	many	CSARLGTMDTQYF	TGCAGTGCCAGACTGGGAACCATGGATACGCAGTATTTT
TRBV20-1	.	TRBJ1-1	many	CSARDPSNQGNTEAFF	TGCAGTGCTAGAGATCCGAGCAATCAGGGTAACACTGAAGCTTTCTTT
TRBV3-1	.	TRBJ1-4	many	CASSQFRGTPEIKVNEKLFF	TGTGCCAGCAGCCAGTTTCGCGGGACTCCCGAAATCAAAGTTAATGAAAAACTGTTTTTT
TRBV5-8	TRBD1	TRBJ2-3	many	CASSPLDRVNTDTQYF	TGTGCCAGCAGCCCTTTGGACAGGGTTAACACAGATACGCAGTATTTT
TRBV2	TRBD2	TRBJ2-3	many	CASSEGTRYTDTQYF	TGTGCCAGCAGTGAAGGGACTAGATACACAGATACGCAGTATTTT
TRBV12-3/TRBV12-4	TRBD2	TRBJ2-2	many	CASNLGLAGLTGELFF	TGTGCCAGCAATTTAGGTCTAGCGGGATTAACCGGGGAGCTGTTTTTT
TRBV28	TRBD1	TRBJ1-2	.	CASRDRTKVEWGYTF	TGTGCCAGTAGGGACAGGACAAAAGTAGAGTGGGGCTACACCTTC
TRBV7-9	.	TRBJ1-4	many	CASSPPGVPNEKLFF	TGTGCCAGCAGCCCGCCCGGGGTACCTAATGAAAAACTGTTTTTT
TRBV7-2	.	TRBJ2-5	few	CASSLVRGPGTQYF	TGTGCCAGCAGCTTAGTTAGGGGTCCAGGGACCCAGTACTTC
TRBV9	TRBD1	TRBJ2-7	few	CASSVGGGSPMGEQYF	TGTGCCAGCAGCGTAGGAGGGGGCTCGCCTATGGGCGAGCAGTACTTC
TRBV7-2	.	TRBJ1-1	many	CASSVRIRSEAFF	TGTGCCAGCAGCGTTAGAATTAGGTCTGAAGCTTTCTTT
TRBV28	.	TRBJ2-7	many	CASSLDSLEQYF	TGTGCCAGCAGTCTGGACTCCTTAGAGCAGTACTTC
TRBV5-4	TRBD1	TRBJ2-7	few	CASSMDRGPYEQYF	TGTGCCAGCAGCATGGACAGGGGCCCCTACGAGCAGTACTTC
TRBV15	.	TRBJ2-2	few	CATRTTYQVGTGELFF	TGTGCCACCAGAACGACGTATCAGGTTGGGACCGGGGAGCTGTTTTTT
TRBV21-1	.	TRBJ1-5	few	CASSKALTGVLPWPQHF	TGTGCCAGCAGCAAAGCGCTGACAGGAGTTCTACCTTGGCCCCAGCATTTT
TRBV11-1	.	TRBJ1-3	.	CASSLWRGTFSGNTIYF	TGTGCCAGCAGCTTATGGCGGGGGACCTTCTCTGGAAACACCATATATTTT
TRBV10-3	TRBD2	TRBJ2-1	.	CAIRLAGGPNNEQFF	TGTGCCATCAGGTTAGCGGGGGGACCGAACAATGAGCAGTTCTTC